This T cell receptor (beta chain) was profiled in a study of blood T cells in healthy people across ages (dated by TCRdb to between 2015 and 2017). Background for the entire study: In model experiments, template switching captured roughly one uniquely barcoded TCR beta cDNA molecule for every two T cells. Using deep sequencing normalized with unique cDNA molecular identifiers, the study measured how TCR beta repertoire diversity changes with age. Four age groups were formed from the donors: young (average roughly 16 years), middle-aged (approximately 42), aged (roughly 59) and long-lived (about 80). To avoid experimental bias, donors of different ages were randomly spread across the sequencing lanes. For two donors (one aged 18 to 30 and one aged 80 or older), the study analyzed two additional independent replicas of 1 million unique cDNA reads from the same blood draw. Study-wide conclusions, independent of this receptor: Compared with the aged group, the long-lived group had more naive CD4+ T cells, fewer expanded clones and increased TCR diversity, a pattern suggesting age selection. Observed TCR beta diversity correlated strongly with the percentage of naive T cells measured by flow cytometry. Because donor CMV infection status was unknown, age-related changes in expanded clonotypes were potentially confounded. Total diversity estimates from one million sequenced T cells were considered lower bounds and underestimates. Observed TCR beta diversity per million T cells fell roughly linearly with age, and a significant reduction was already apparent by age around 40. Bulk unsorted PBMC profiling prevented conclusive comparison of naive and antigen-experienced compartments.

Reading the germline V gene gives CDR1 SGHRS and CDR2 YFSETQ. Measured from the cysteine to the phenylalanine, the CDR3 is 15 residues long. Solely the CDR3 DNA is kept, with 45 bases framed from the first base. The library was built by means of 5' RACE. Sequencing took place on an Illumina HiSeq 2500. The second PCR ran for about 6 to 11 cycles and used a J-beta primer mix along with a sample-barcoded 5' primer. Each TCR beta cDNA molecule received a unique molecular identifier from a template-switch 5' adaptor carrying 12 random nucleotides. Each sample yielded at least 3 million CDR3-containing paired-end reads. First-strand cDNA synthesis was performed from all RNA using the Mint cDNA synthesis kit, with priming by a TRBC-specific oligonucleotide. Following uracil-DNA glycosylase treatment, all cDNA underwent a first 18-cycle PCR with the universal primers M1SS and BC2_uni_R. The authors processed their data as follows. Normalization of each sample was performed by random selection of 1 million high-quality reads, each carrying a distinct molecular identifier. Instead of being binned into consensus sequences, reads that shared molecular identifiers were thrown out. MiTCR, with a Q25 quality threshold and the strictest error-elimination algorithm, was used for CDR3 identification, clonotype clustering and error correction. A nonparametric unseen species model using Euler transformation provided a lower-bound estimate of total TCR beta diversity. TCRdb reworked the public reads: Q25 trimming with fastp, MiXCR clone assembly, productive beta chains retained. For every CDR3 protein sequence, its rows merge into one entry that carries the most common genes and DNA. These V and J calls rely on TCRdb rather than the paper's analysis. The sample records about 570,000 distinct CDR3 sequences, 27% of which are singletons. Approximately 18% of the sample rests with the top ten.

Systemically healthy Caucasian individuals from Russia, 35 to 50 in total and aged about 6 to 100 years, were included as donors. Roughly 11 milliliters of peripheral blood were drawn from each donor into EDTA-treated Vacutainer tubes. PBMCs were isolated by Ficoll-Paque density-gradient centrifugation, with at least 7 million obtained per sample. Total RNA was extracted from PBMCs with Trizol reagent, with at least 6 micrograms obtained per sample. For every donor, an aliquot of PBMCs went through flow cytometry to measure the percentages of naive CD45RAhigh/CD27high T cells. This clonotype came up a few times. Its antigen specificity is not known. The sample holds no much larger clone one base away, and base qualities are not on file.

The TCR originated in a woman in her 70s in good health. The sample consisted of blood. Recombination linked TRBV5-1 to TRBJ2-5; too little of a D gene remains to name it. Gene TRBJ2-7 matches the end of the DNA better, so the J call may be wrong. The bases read TGCGCCAGCGGCCCCCCGTCGCTATATCCGGTCGAGCAGTACTTC. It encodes CASGPPSLYPVEQYF.